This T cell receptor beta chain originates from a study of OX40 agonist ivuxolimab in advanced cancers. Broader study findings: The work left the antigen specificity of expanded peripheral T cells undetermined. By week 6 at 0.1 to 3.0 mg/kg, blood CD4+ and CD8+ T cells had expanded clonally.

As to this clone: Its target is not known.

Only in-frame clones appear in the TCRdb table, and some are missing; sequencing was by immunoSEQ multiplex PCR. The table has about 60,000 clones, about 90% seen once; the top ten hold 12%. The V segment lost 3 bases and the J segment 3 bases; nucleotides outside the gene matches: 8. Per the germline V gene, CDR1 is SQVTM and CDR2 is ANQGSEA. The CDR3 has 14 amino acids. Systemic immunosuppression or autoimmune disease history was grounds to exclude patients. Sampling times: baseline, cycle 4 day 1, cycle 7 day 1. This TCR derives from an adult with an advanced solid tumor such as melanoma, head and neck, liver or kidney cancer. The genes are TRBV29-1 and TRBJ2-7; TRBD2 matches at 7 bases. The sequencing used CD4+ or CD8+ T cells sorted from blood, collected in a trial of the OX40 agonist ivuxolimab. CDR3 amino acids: CSVEGGYGLYEQYF. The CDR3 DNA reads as TGCAGCGTTGAGGGGGGGTACGGACTCTACGAGCAGTACTTC.